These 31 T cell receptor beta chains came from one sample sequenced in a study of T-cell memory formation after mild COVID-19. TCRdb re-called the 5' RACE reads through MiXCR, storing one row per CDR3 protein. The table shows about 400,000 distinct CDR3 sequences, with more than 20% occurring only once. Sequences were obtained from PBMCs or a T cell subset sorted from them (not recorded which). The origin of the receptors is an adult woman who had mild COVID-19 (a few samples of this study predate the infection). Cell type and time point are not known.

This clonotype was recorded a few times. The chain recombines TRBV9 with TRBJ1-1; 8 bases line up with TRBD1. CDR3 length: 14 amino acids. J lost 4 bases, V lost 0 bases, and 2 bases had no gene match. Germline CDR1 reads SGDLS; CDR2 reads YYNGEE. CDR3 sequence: CASSVGTGSTEAFF. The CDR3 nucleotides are TGTGCCAGCAGCGTAGGGACAGGGTCCACTGAAGCTTTCTTT.

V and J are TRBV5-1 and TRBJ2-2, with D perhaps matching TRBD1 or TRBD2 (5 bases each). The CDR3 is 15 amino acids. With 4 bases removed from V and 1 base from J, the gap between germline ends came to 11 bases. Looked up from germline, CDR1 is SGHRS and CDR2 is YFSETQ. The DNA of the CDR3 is TGCGCCAGCAGCCCGGTTGGGGGGAACACCGGGGAGCTGTTTTTT. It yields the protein CASSPVGGNTGELFF.

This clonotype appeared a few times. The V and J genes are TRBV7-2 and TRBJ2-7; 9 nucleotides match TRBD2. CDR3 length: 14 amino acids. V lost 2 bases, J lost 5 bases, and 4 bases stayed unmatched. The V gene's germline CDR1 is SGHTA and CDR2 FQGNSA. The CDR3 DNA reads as TGTGCCAGCAGCTTACTGGGACTAGCAGACGAGCAGTACTTC. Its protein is CASSLLGLADEQYF.

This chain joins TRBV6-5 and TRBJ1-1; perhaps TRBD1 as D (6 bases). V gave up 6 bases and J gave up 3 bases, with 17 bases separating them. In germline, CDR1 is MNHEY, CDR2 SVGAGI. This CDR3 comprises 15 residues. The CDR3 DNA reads TGTGCCAGCAGCATCGAAGGGGGGCGGGACACTGAAGCTTTCTTT. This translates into CASSIEGGRDTEAFF.

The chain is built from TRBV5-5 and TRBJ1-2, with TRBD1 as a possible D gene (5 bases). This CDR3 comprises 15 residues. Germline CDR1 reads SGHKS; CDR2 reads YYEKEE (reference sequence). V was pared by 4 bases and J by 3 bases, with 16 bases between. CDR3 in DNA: TGTGCCAGCAGCCAAACGGCGGGGCGCGACTATGGCTACACCTTC. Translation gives CASSQTAGRDYGYTF.

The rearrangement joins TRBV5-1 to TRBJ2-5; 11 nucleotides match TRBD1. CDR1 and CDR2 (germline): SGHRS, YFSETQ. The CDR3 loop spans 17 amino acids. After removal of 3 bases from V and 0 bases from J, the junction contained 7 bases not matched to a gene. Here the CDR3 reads CASSSGTGGVYQETQYF. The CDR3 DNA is TGCGCCAGCAGCTCCGGGACAGGGGGAGTCTACCAAGAGACCCAGTACTTC.

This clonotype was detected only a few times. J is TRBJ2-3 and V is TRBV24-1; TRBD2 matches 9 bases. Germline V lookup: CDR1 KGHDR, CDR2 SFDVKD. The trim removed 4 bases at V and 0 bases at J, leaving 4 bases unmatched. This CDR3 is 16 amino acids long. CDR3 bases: TGTGCCACCAGTGACCTAGCGGGACGGAGCACAGATACGCAGTATTTT. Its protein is CATSDLAGRSTDTQYF.

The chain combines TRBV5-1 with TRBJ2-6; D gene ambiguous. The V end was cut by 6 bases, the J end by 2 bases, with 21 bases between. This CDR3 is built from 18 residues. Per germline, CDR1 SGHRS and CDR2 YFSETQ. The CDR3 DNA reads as TGCGCCAGCAAGCTTGGGCGCCTGCTATCGACTGGGGCCAACGTCCTGACTTTC. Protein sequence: CASKLGRLLSTGANVLTF. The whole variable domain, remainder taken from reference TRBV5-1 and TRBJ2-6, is KAGVTQTPRYLIKTRGQQVTLSCSPISGHRSVSWYQQTPGQGLQFLFEYFSETQRNKGNFPGRFSGRQFSNSRSEMNVSTLELGDSALYLCASKLGRLLSTGANVLTFGAGSRLTVL.

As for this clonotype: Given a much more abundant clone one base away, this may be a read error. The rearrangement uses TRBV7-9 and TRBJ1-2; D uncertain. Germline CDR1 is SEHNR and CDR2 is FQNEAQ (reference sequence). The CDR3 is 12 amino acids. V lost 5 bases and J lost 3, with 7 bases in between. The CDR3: CASSQDYYGYTF. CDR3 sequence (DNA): TGTGCCAGCAGCCAGGACTACTATGGCTACACCTTC.

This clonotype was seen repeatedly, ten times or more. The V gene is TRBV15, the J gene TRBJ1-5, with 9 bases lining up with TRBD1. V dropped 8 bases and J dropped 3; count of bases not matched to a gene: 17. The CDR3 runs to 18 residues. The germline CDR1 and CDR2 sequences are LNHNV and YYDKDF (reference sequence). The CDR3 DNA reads TGTGCCACCGCTCCGGGACAGGGAAGGCTGGTAAACAATCAGCCCCAGCATTTT. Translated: CATAPGQGRLVNNQPQHF.

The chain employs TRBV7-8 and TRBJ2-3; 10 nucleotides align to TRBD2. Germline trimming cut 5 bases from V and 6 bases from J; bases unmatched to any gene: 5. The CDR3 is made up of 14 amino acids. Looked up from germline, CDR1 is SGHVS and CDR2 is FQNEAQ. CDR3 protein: CASSPGLAVDTQYF. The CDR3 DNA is TGTGCCAGCAGCCCCGGACTAGCGGTGGATACGCAGTATTTT.

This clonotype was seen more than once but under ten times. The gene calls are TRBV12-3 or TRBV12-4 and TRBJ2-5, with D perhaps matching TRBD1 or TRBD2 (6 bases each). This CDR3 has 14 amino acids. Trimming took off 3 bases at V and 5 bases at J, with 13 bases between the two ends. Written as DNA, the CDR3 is TGTGCCAGCAGTTTCAGGGTAGGGGGGGAGACCCAGTACTTC. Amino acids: CASSFRVGGETQYF.

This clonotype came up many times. The CDR3 loop is CASSFVSSVMAQTTNEQFF. The CDR3 nucleotides read TGTGCCAGCAGTTTCGTATCTAGCGTAATGGCCCAAACAACGAATGAGCAGTTCTTC. The chain carries TRBV12-3 or TRBV12-4 and TRBJ2-1, with D maybe TRBD2 (6 bases). This CDR3 has 19 residues. Deletions cut 3 bases from V and 7 bases from J, with 28 bases between.

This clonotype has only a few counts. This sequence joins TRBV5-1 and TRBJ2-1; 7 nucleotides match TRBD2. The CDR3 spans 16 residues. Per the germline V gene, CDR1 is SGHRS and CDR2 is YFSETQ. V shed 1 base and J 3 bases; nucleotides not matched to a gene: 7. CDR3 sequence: CASSLLTGGFYNEQFF. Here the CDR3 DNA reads TGCGCCAGCAGCTTGTTAACGGGGGGTTTCTACAATGAGCAGTTCTTC.

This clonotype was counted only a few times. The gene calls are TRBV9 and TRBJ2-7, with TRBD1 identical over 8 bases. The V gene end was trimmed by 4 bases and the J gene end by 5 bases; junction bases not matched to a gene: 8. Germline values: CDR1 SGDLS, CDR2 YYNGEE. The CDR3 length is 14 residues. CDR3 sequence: CASSIDRGHHEQYF. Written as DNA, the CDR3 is TGTGCCAGCAGCATTGACAGGGGCCACCACGAGCAGTACTTC.

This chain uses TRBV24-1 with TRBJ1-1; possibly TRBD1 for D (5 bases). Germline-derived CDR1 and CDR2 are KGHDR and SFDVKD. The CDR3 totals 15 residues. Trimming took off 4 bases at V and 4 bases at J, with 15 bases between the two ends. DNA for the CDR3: TGTGCCACCAGTGACGCAGGGAACATGGGCACTGAAGCTTTCTTT. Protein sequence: CATSDAGNMGTEAFF.

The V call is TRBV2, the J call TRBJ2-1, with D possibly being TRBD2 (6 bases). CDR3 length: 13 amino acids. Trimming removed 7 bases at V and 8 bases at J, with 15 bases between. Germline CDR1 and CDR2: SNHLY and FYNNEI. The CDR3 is CASTDRLGDEQFF. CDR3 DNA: TGTGCCAGCACCGATAGACTAGGAGATGAGCAGTTCTTC.

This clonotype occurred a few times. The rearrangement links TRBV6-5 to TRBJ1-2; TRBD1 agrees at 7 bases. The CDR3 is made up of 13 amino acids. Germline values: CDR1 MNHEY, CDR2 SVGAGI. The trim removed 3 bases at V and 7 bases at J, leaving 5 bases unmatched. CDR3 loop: CASSYTGERGYTF. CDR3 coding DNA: TGTGCCAGCAGTTATACAGGGGAGCGTGGCTACACCTTC.

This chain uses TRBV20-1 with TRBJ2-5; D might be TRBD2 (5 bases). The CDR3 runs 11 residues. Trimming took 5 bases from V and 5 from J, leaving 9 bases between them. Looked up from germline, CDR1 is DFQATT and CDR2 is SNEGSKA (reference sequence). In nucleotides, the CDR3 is TGCAGTGCTGTATTAGCGGAGACCCAGTACTTC. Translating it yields CSAVLAETQYF.

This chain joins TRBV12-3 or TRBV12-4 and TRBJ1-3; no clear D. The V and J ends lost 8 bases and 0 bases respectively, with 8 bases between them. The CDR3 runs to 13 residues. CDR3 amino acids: CASGSSSGNTIYF. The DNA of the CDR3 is TGTGCCAGCGGATCGTCCTCTGGAAACACCATATATTTT.

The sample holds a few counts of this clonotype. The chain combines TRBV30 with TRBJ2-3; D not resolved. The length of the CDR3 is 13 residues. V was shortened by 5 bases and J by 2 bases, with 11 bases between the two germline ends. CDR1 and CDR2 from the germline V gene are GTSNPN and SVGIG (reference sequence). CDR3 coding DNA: TGTGCCTGGTTAGGCTCGCCCACAGATACGCAGTATTTT. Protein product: CAWLGSPTDTQYF.

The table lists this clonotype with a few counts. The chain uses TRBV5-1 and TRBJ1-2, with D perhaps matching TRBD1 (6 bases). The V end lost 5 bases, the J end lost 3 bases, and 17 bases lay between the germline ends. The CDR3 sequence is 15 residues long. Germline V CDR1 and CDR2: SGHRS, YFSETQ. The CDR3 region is CASSPTVDRYYGYTF. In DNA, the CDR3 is TGCGCCAGCAGTCCAACCGTCGACAGGTACTATGGCTACACCTTC.

The CDR3 reads CASSSDGGRAYNEQFF. For the CDR3, the DNA is TGTGCCAGCAGTTCCGACGGCGGGAGGGCCTACAATGAGCAGTTCTTC. This rearrangement joins TRBV6-2 or TRBV6-3 to TRBJ2-1, with 9 bases aligning to TRBD2. Germline loops: CDR1 MNHEY, CDR2 SVGEGT. J gave up 2 bases and V 4 bases, and 6 bases lay outside the gene matches. There are 16 residues in the CDR3.

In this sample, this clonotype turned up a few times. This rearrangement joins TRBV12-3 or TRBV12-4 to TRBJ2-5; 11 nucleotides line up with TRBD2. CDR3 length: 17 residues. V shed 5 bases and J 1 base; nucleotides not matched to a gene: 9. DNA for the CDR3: TGTGCCAGCAGTCGTAGGACTAGCGGGCCCGGCCAAGAGACCCAGTACTTC. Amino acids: CASSRRTSGPGQETQYF.

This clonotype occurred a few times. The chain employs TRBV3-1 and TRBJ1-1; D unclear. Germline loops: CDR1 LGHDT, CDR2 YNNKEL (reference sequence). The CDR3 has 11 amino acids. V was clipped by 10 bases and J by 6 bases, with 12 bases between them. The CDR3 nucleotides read TGTGCCACCATCAGAGGCGCTGAAGCTTTCTTT. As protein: CATIRGAEAFF.

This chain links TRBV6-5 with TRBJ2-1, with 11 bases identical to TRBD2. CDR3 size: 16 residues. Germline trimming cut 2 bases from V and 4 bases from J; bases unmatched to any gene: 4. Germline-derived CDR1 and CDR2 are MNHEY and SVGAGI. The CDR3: CASSYGTSGPYNEQFF. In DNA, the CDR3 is TGTGCCAGCAGTTACGGGACTAGCGGACCTTACAATGAGCAGTTCTTC.

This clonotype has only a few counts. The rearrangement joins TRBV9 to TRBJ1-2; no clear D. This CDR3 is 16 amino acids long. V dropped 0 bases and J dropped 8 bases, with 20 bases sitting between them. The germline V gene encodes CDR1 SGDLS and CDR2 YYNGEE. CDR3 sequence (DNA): TGTGCCAGCAGCGTAGAAGCAGAAGTCTCCCAGAGGGGCTACACCTTC. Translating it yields CASSVEAEVSQRGYTF.

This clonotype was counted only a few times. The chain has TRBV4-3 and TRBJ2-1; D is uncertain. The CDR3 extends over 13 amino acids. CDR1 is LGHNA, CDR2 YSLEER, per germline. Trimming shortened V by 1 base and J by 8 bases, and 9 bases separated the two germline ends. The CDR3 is CASSQGSVHEQFF. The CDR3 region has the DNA TGCGCCAGCAGCCAAGGGTCAGTCCATGAGCAGTTCTTC.

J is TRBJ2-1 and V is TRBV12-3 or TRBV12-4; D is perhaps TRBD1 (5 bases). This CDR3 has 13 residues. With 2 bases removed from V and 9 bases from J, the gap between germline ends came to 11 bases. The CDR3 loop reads CASSLRGEAEQFF. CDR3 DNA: TGTGCCAGCAGTTTAAGGGGCGAAGCTGAGCAGTTCTTC.

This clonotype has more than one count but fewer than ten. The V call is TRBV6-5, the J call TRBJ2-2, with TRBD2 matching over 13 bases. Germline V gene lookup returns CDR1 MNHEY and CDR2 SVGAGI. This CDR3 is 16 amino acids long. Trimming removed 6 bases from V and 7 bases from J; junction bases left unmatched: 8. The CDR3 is CASSTLAGGHNGELFF. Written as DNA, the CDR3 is TGTGCCAGCAGCACACTAGCGGGGGGGCATAACGGGGAGCTGTTTTTT.

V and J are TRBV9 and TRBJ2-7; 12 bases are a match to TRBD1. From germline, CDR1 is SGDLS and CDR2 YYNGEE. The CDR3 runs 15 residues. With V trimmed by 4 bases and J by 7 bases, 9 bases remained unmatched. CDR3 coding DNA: TGTGCCAGCAGCCCACTCGGGACAGGGGGCCGAGAGCAGTACTTC. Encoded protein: CASSPLGTGGREQYF.